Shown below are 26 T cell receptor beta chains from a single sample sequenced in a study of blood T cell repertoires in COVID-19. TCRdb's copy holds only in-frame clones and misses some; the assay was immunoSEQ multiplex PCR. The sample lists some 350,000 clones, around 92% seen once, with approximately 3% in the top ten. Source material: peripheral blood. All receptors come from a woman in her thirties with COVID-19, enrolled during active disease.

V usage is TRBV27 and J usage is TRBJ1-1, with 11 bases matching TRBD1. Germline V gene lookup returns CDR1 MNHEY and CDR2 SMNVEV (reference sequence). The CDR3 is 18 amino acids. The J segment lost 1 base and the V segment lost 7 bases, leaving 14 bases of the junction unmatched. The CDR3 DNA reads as TGTGCCAGCACTAAAAGGACCGGGACAGGGGGTTCGAACACTGAAGCTTTCTTT. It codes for CASTKRTGTGGSNTEAFF.

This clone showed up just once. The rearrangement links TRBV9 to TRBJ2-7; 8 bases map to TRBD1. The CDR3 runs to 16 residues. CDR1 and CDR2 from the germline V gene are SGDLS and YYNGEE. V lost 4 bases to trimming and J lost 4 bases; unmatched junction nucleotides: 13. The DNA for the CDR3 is TGTGCCAGCAGCTCCGACAGGGGCGCAGGTCTTTACGAGCAGTACTTC. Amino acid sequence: CASSSDRGAGLYEQYF.

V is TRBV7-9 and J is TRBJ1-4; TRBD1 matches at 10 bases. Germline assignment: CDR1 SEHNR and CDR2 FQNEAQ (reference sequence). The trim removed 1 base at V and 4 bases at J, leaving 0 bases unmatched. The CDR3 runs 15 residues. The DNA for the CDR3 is TGTGCCAGCAGCTTAGGGGACAGGGGTAATGAAAAACTGTTTTTT. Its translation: CASSLGDRGNEKLFF.

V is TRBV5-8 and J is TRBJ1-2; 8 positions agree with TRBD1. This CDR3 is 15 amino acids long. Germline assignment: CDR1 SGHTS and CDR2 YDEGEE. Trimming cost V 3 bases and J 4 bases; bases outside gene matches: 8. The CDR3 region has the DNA TGTGCCAGCAGCTGGCAAAACAGGGGGGCCTATGGCTACACCTTC. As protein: CASSWQNRGAYGYTF. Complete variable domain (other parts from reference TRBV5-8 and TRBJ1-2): EAGVTQSPTHLIKTRGQQATLRCSPISGHTSVYWYQQALGLGLQFLLWYDEGEERNRGNFPPRFSGRQFPNYSSELNVNALELEDSALYLCASSWQNRGAYGYTFGSGTRLTVV.

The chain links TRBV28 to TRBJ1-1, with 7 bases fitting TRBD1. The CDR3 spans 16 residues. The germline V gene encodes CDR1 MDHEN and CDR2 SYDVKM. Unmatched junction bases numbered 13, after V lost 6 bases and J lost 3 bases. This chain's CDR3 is CASSPPRQGHHTEAFF. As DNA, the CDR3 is TGTGCCAGCAGCCCCCCCCGACAGGGCCATCACACTGAAGCTTTCTTT.

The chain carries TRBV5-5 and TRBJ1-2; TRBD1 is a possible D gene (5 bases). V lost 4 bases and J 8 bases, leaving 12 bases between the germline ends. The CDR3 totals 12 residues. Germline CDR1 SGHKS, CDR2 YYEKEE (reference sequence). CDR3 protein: CASSIGGRGYTF. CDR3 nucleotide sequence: TGTGCCAGCAGCATCGGGGGAAGGGGCTACACCTTC.

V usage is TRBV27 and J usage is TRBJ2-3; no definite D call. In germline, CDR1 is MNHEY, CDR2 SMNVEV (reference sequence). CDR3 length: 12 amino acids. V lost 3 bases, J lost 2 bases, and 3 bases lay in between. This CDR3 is CASSFNTDTQYF. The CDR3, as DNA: TGTGCCAGCAGTTTCAACACAGATACGCAGTATTTT.

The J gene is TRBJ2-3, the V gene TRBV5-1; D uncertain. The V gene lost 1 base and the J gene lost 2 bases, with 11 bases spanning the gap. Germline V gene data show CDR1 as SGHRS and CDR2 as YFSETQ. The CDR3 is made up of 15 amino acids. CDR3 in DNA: TGCGCCAGCAGCTTGCCGCAGGAATCCACAGATACGCAGTATTTT. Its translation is CASSLPQESTDTQYF.

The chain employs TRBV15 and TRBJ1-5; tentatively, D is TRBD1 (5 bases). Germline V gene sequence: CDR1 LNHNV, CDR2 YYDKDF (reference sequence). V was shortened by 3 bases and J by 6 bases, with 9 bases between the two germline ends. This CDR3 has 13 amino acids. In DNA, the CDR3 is TGTGCCACCAGCAGGGAAGGGGTTCAGCCCCAGCATTTT. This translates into CATSREGVQPQHF.

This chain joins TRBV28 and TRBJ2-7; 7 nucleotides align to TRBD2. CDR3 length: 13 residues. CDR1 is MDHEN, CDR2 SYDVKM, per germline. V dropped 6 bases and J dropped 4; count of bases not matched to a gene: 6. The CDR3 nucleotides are TGTGCCAGCAGCCGGGGTAGCGGGTACGAGCAGTACTTC. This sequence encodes CASSRGSGYEQYF. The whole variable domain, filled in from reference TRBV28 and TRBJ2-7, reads DVKVTQSSRYLVKRTGEKVFLECVQDMDHENMFWYRQDPGLGLRLIYFSYDVKMKEKGDIPEGYSVSREKKERFSLILESASTNQTSMYLCASSRGSGYEQYFGPGTRLTVT.

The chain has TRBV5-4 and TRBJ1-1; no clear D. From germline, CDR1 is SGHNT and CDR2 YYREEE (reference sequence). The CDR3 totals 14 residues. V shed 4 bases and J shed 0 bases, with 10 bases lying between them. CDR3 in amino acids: CASSVDLMNTEAFF. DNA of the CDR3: TGTGCCAGCAGCGTGGACTTGATGAACACTGAAGCTTTCTTT.

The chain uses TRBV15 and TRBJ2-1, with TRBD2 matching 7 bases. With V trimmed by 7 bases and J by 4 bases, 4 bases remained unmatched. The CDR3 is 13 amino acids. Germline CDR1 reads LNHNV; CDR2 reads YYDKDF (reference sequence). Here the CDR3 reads CATTSGEYNEQFF. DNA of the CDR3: TGTGCCACCACCAGCGGGGAGTACAATGAGCAGTTCTTC.

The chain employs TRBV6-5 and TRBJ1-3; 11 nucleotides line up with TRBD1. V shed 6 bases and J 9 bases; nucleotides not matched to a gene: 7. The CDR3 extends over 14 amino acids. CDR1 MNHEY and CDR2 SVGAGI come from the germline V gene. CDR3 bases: TGTGCCAGCAGCAAAAGGACAGGGGGCCTCACCATATATTTT. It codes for CASSKRTGGLTIYF.

CDR3 sequence: CASSQEQGRVDNYGYTF. CDR3 DNA: TGTGCCAGCAGCCAAGAACAGGGCCGGGTCGATAACTATGGCTACACCTTC. V usage is TRBV4-2 and J usage is TRBJ1-2, with D possibly being TRBD1 (6 bases). CDR1 LGHNA and CDR2 YNFKEQ come from the germline V gene. The CDR3 totals 17 residues. Trimming left V 0 bases short and J 1 base short, with 15 bases between.

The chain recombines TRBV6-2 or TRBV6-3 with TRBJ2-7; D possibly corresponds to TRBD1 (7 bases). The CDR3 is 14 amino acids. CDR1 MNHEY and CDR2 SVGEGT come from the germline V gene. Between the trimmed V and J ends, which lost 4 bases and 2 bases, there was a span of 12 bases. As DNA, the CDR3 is TGTGCCAGCAGTTGGGCCAGGGGGGCCTACGAGCAGTACTTC. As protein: CASSWARGAYEQYF.

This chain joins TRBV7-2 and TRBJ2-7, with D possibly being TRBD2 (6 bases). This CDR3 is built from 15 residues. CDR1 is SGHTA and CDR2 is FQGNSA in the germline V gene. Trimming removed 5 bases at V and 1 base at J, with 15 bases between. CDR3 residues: CASSLTRRGSYEQYV. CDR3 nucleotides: TGTGCCAGCAGCCTGACTAGGAGGGGTTCCTACGAGCAGTACGTC.

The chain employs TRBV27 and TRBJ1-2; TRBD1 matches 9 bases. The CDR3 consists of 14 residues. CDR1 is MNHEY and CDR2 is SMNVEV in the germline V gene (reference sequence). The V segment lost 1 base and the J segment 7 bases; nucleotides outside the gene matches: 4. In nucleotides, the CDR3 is TGTGCCAGCAGTTTATGGGGACAGGGTGGTGGCTACACCTTC. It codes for CASSLWGQGGGYTF.

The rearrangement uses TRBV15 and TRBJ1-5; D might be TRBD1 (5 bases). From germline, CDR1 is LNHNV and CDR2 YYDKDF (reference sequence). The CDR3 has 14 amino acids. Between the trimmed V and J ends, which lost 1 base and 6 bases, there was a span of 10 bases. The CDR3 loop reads CATSRVAGVQPQHF. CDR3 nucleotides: TGTGCCACCAGCAGAGTGGCGGGGGTTCAGCCCCAGCATTTT.

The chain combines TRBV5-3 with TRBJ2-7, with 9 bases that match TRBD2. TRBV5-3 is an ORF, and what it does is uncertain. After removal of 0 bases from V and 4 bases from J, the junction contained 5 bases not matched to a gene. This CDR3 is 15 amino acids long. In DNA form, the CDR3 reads TGTGCCAGAAGCTTGGTATTAGCGGGAGTATACGAGCAGTACGTC. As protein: CARSLVLAGVYEQYV.

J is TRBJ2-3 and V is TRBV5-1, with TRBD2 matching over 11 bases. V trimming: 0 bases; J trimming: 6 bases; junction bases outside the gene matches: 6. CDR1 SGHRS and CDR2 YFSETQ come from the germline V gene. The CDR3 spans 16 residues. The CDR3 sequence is CASSLVPSGGLDTQYF. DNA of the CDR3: TGCGCCAGCAGCTTGGTGCCTAGCGGGGGGTTGGATACGCAGTATTTT.

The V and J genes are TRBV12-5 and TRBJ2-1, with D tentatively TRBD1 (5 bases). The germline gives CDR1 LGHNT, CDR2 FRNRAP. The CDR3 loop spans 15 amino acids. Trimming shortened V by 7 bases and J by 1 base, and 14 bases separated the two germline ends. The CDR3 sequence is CASARTGNSYNEQFF. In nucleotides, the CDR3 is TGTGCTAGTGCGCGAACAGGAAATTCCTACAATGAGCAGTTCTTC. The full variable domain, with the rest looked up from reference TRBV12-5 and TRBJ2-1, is DARVTQTPRHKVTEMGQEVTMRCQPILGHNTVFWYRQTMMQGLELLAYFRNRAPLDDSGMPKDRFSAEMPDATLATLKIQPSEPRDSAVYFCASARTGNSYNEQFFGPGTRLTVL.

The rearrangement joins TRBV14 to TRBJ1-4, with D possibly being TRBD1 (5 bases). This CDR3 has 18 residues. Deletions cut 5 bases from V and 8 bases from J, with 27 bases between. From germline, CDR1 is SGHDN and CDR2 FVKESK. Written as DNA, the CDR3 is TGTGCCAGCAGCTCCTCATCCCTACCAGGGAATTTTAGAGAAAAACTGTTTTTT. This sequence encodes CASSSSSLPGNFREKLFF. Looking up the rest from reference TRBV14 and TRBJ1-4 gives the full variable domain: EAGVTQFPSHSVIEKGQTVTLRCDPISGHDNLYWYRRVMGKEIKFLLHFVKESKQDESGMPNNRFLAERTGGTYSTLKVQPAELEDSGVYFCASSSSSLPGNFREKLFFGSGTQLSVL.

CDR3 sequence reads: CSVQGRETQYF. The CDR3 DNA reads TGCAGCGTACAGGGGAGGGAGACCCAGTACTTC. The chain is built from TRBV29-1 and TRBJ2-5; possible D gene TRBD1, 7 bases. The CDR3 is 11 amino acids. Trimming cost V 6 bases and J 5 bases, with 10 bases left between them. The germline CDR1 and CDR2 sequences are SQVTM and ANQGSEA.

The CDR3 loop is CASSNGQGMVVGTEAFF. As DNA, the CDR3 is TGCGCCAGCAGCAATGGACAGGGAATGGTTGTAGGCACTGAAGCTTTCTTT. The genes are TRBV5-1 and TRBJ1-1, with TRBD1 matching over 8 bases. The CDR3 length is 17 residues. The V segment lost 4 bases and the J segment 4 bases; nucleotides outside the gene matches: 15. From germline, CDR1 is SGHRS and CDR2 YFSETQ.

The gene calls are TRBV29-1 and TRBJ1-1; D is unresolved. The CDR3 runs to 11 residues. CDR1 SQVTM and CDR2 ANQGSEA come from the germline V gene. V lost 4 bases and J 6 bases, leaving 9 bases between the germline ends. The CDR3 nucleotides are TGCAGCGTTGTCCCTTATTCTGAAGCTTTCTTT. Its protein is CSVVPYSEAFF.

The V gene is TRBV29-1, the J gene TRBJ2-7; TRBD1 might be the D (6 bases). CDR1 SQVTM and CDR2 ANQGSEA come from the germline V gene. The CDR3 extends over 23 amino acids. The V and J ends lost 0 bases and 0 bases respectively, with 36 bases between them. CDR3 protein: CSVEERLTVLRQEDLGNSYEQYF. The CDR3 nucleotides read TGCAGCGTTGAAGAACGGTTAACGGTCCTGCGACAGGAAGATTTGGGGAACTCCTACGAGCAGTACTTC.